Described below is a single T cell receptor (beta chain) sequence and its context. Its target antigen remains unknown. Base qualities are not provided; no much larger clone lies one nucleotide away. The entry originates in a study of CD8 T cells in ankylosing spondylitis (dated by TCRdb to between 2016 and 2019). About the full investigation: The study set out to find disease-linked TCR variants by profiling T cell receptor beta repertoires in ankylosing spondylitis patients and healthy donors. The full study cohort comprised about 23 ankylosing spondylitis patients and over 95 healthy donors. Peripheral blood samples were taken, and synovial fluid was additionally collected from ankylosing spondylitis patients. Points the paper makes about the study in general: A CD8+ phenotype was shown by the disease-linked clones, which were found at relatively low frequencies in peripheral blood. Some TCR beta motif variants had previously been reported in synovial fluid and blood of reactive arthritis patients, which suggested common disease-initiation mechanisms. The disease-linked clones were reported to be significantly enriched in matched synovial fluid samples from ankylosing spondylitis patients. Blood from ankylosing spondylitis patients appeared to be characterized by a TCR beta motif composed of under 10 highly homologous amino acid variants.

CDR1 and CDR2, looked up from the germline V gene, are SGHTA and FQGNSA. V lost 7 bases and J lost 2 bases; the stretch between them is 15 bases long. Including the terminal cysteine and phenylalanine, the CDR3 comprises 14 residues. The retained sequence is limited to the CDR3, 42 bases, with the frame set at the first base. The instrument was an Illumina HiSeq 2500. Quantitative 5'-RACE with molecular barcodes was the method used to prepare the TCR beta libraries. Processing in the source paper ran as follows. To identify disease-linked TCR variants, a new computational method was used, one built on a probabilistic model of VDJ rearrangement. Starting from the raw public reads, TCRdb applied fastp trimming at Q25, assembled clones with MiXCR and retained in-frame beta chains. Here each entry gathers all rows of one CDR3 protein and keeps the most common genes and DNA. The V and J calls come from TCRdb's annotation, not from the publication. The sample table records 45,000 to 65,000 distinct CDR3 sequences; about 7.8% of these occur just once. Together, the top ten hold around 8.5% of the sample.

The clonotype was recovered from a female donor with ankylosing spondylitis or in good health (not recorded which). This chain joins TRBV7-2 to TRBJ2-7; a weak D assignment points to TRBD1 (5 bases agree). Sequencing input: blood, either unsorted or a sorted T cell fraction (not recorded which). The nucleotide sequence is TGTGCCAGCATCCCCCTAGACAGTCCCTACGAGCAGTACTTC. Its translation reads: CASIPLDSPYEQYF.